In its sample, the clone carrying this T cell receptor (beta chain) was seen many times. Its antigen is undetermined. This entry belongs to a study of T-cell reconstitution after alpha-beta-depleted transplantation in children. The study's findings and limits: Expanded graft clones, several hundred of them, were reportedly the source of alpha-beta T cells about two months after transplant.

The CDR3 contains 16 residues. Germline CDR1 MNHEY, CDR2 SVGAGI. The trim removed 0 bases at V and 2 bases at J, leaving 7 bases unmatched. For TCRbeta, the library was prepared with unique molecular identifiers. TCRdb used MiXCR to reprocess the PCR reads, holding one entry per CDR3 protein. Of around 5,600 distinct CDR3 sequences detected, around 15% appear once; the ten largest clones hold about 80%. The chain has TRBV6-5 and TRBJ2-7; 7 bases are a match to TRBD1. The source was PBMCs, mostly from graft donor cells, collected 180 days after TCRalphabeta/CD19-depleted stem cell transplant. The sequence came from a patient aged 2-10 years who had a stem cell transplant for inherited bone marrow failure, so the T cells may come from the graft donor. CDR3 DNA sequence: TGTGCCAGCAGTTACTCGGGTCTGGACAGGACCTACGAGCAGTACTTC. Protein: CASSYSGLDRTYEQYF.